Below, 25 T cell receptor beta chains from the same sample are listed, as sequenced in a study of graft-versus-host responses after intestinal transplantation. Processing of graft tissue released intraepithelial and lamina propria lymphocytes. Produced via immunoSEQ multiplex PCR; TCRdb's table is partial and in-frame only. The sample has 6,000 to 9,500 clones, more than 60% seen once; the top ten hold about 20%. Sequences were derived from ileum tissue, sampled about 230 days after intestinal transplantation. The receptors were gathered from a human patient who received an intestinal transplant, so some T cells may come from the graft donor.

The chain combines TRBV28 with TRBJ2-7; D assignment may be TRBD1 or TRBD2 (5 bases each). Germline-derived CDR1 and CDR2 are MDHEN and SYDVKM. The CDR3 runs 13 residues. Trimming shortened V by 10 bases and J by 5 bases, and 18 bases separated the two germline ends. The CDR3 region is CATHVGGVHEQYF. The CDR3 bases are TGTGCCACCCACGTTGGGGGTGTCCACGAGCAGTACTTC.

This clone appeared a few times. The chain joins TRBV4-2 to TRBJ1-2; 9 positions match TRBD1. Germline CDR1 LGHNA, CDR2 YNFKEQ. The CDR3 has 14 residues. J lost 7 bases, V lost 6 bases, and 9 bases had no gene match. CDR3 protein: CASSPNRGPGGYTF. The CDR3 DNA reads as TGTGCCAGCAGTCCTAACAGGGGGCCGGGTGGCTACACCTTC.

This chain joins TRBV4-2 and TRBJ1-4, with 7 bases lining up with TRBD1. Germline CDR1 and CDR2: LGHNA and YNFKEQ. The V gene end was trimmed by 0 bases and the J gene end by 7 bases; junction bases not matched to a gene: 8. The CDR3 is 16 residues long. The CDR3 sequence: CASSQDRAAGGEKLFF. DNA for the CDR3: TGTGCCAGCAGCCAAGACCGTGCGGCAGGGGGTGAAAAACTGTTTTTT.

The rearrangement joins TRBV7-2 to TRBJ2-7; D may be TRBD1 (6 bases). CDR1 and CDR2 from the germline V gene are SGHTA and FQGNSA. The CDR3 covers 15 residues. Trimming stripped 1 base from V and 0 bases from J, with 10 bases between. The CDR3 nucleotides read TGTGCCAGCAGCTTAGTGCAGGGGAGCTCCTACGAGCAGTACGTC. As protein: CASSLVQGSSYEQYV.

CDR3 nucleotides: TGTGCCAGCAGTTTACAGGGTGGAAACACCATATATTTT. Protein sequence: CASSLQGGNTIYF. The gene calls are TRBV27 and TRBJ1-3; D may be TRBD1 (5 bases). The germline V gene encodes CDR1 MNHEY and CDR2 SMNVEV (reference sequence). This CDR3 region has 13 residues. Trimming shortened V by 2 bases and J by 3 bases, and 5 bases separated the two germline ends.

The V gene is TRBV4-2, the J gene TRBJ2-3, with 8 bases identical to TRBD2. The CDR3 consists of 16 residues. V lost 0 bases and J lost 5; bases outside the gene matches: 7. The germline V gene has CDR1 LGHNA and CDR2 YNFKEQ. The CDR3 nucleotides read TGTGCCAGCAGCCAAGATCAAGCGGGGGAGAAAGATACGCAGTATTTT. Protein product: CASSQDQAGEKDTQYF.

V gene TRBV28 combines with J gene TRBJ2-5, with 9 bases matching TRBD1. Near its end, the DNA agrees better with TRBJ2-7, so the J call may be wrong. Germline CDR1 MDHEN, CDR2 SYDVKM. The CDR3 totals 14 residues. The CDR3 sequence: CASREPGQGGEQYF. CDR3 sequence (DNA): TGTGCCAGCAGGGAGCCGGGACAGGGAGGCGAGCAGTACTTC.

This clone was found a few times. This chain connects TRBV14 to TRBJ1-3, with D possibly being TRBD1 (6 bases). Trimming took 5 bases from V and 0 from J, leaving 14 bases between them. CDR1 SGHDN and CDR2 FVKESK come from the germline V gene. This CDR3 comprises 16 residues. The CDR3, as DNA: TGTGCCAGCAGCGCTGTCCGAGGGGGCTCTGGAAACACCATATATTTT. This encodes CASSAVRGGSGNTIYF.

This clone occurred a few times. This chain connects TRBV19 to TRBJ2-4; TRBD1 matches 11 bases. This CDR3 region has 18 residues. Germline-derived CDR1 and CDR2 are LNHDA and SQIVND (reference sequence). The junction had 8 bases not matched to a gene; V was cut back by 3 bases and J by 1 base. CDR3 sequence reads: CASSIARDRGYAKNIQYF. Written as DNA, the CDR3 is TGTGCCAGTAGTATTGCCCGGGACAGGGGGTATGCCAAAAACATTCAGTACTTC.

In its sample, this clone was seen once. The V and J genes are TRBV20-1 and TRBJ2-1; D is unclear. The CDR3 is made up of 10 amino acids. CDR1 and CDR2 from the germline V gene are DFQATT and SNEGSKA (reference sequence). The V end lost 8 bases, the J end lost 6 bases, and 8 bases lay between the germline ends. The CDR3 DNA reads TGCAGTCCCTATACCAATGAGCAGTTCTTC. It is translated as CSPYTNEQFF.

This chain uses TRBV12-5 with TRBJ1-2, with D maybe TRBD1 (6 bases). Germline V CDR1 and CDR2: LGHNT, FRNRAP. CDR3 length equals 16 residues. Trimming shortened V by 2 bases and J by 0 bases, and 13 bases separated the two germline ends. The chain's CDR3 is CASGLQQGTANYGYTF. The CDR3 bases are TGTGCTAGTGGTTTGCAACAGGGCACAGCTAACTATGGCTACACCTTC.

About this clone: At one boundary the junction diverges from the germline segment, which might be a read error. The chain has TRBV7-7 and TRBJ2-5, with a weak D call TRBD1 (5 bases). The CDR3 has 13 residues. Per the germline V gene, CDR1 is SSHAT and CDR2 is FNYEAQ (reference sequence). This CDR3 reads CASSRDSQETQYF. DNA of the CDR3: TGTGCTAGCAGCCGAGACAGTCAAGAGACCCAGTACTTC.

This clone was counted a single time. The V gene is TRBV5-6, the J gene TRBJ2-1; possibly TRBD2 for D (6 bases). In germline, CDR1 is SGHDT, CDR2 YYEEEE. The CDR3 is made up of 16 amino acids. V lost 2 bases, J lost 9 bases, and 21 bases lay in between. The CDR3 DNA reads TGTGCCAGCAGCTTTATGAGGAGGGCCACTAGTTCTGAGCAGTTCTTC. Translation gives CASSFMRRATSSEQFF.

In its sample, this clone ranks as medium-sized. This chain joins TRBV2 and TRBJ1-4; D not certain. The length of the CDR3 is 14 residues. CDR1 is SNHLY, CDR2 FYNNEI, per germline. The germline V and J ends were trimmed by 8 bases and 3 bases, with 13 bases remaining between them. CDR3 amino acids: CASSRETANEKLFF. The DNA of the CDR3 is TGTGCCAGCTCCCGGGAGACTGCTAATGAAAAACTGTTTTTT.

The chain has TRBV20-1 and TRBJ2-3; D is unresolved. Trimming removed 7 bases at V and 3 bases at J, with 8 bases between. CDR1 and CDR2 from the germline V gene are DFQATT and SNEGSKA (reference sequence). This CDR3 is 11 amino acids long. The CDR3 spells CSVSHTDTQYF. Here the CDR3 DNA reads TGCAGTGTCTCCCATACAGATACGCAGTATTTT.

In DNA, the CDR3 is TGTGCCAGCAGTTCACCTCACTCCTTCAGGGATGGAAACACCATATATTTT. It codes for CASSSPHSFRDGNTIYF. The chain is built from TRBV28 and TRBJ1-3; a weak D match, TRBD1 (5 bases). Looked up from germline, CDR1 is MDHEN and CDR2 is SYDVKM. The V gene lost 4 bases and the J gene lost 3 bases, with 19 bases spanning the gap. The length of the CDR3 is 17 residues.

The rearrangement links TRBV27 to TRBJ2-1; TRBD2 matches at 13 bases. The CDR3 contains 16 residues. Looked up from germline, CDR1 is MNHEY and CDR2 is SMNVEV (reference sequence). Trimming at V came to 4 bases and at J to 4 bases, leaving 4 bases not matched to a gene. The CDR3 loop is CASSWTSGGRYNEQFF. In nucleotides, the CDR3 is TGTGCCAGCAGTTGGACTAGCGGGGGCCGGTACAATGAGCAGTTCTTC.

The chain uses TRBV7-9 and TRBJ2-7; perhaps TRBD1 as D (6 bases). The V end lost 4 bases, the J end lost 4 bases, and 20 bases lay between the germline ends. CDR1 is SEHNR and CDR2 is FQNEAQ in the germline V gene (reference sequence). The CDR3 consists of 16 residues. The DNA of the CDR3 is TGTGCCAGCAGCTCCGACCGGGACACCCACTCTTACGAGCAGTACGTC. Its protein is CASSSDRDTHSYEQYV.

This clone is termed medium-sized. This rearrangement joins TRBV6-6 to TRBJ1-2; tentative D call: TRBD1 (5 bases). Trimming cost V 0 bases and J 2 bases, with 7 bases left between them. The CDR3 spans 14 residues. Germline CDR1 MNHNY, CDR2 SVGAGI (reference sequence). This CDR3 is CASSYSRGNYGYTF. CDR3 DNA sequence: TGTGCCAGCAGTTACTCGAGGGGAAACTATGGCTACACCTTC.

V usage is TRBV10-3 and J usage is TRBJ2-5, with 9 nucleotides matching TRBD1. V lost 10 bases to trimming and J lost 7 bases; unmatched junction nucleotides: 13. Germline V gene sequence: CDR1 ENHRY, CDR2 SYGVKD. This CDR3 contains 14 residues. The CDR3 sequence: CATSSGGGQGTQYF. The CDR3 DNA follows: TGTGCCACTTCCTCGGGCGGGGGACAGGGGACCCAGTACTTC.

The rearrangement links TRBV5-4 to TRBJ2-2; 8 bases line up with TRBD2. With V trimmed by 0 bases and J by 1 base, 2 bases remained unmatched. The CDR3 extends over 16 amino acids. CDR1 SGHNT and CDR2 YYREEE come from the germline V gene (reference sequence). CDR3 nucleotides: TGTGCCAGCAGCTTGGGCCTAGCGGGGAACACCGGGGAGCTGTTTTTT. It encodes CASSLGLAGNTGELFF.

This clone was picked up a small number of times. CDR3 loop: CASSQQGTENNEQFF. CDR3 bases: TGCGCCAGCAGCCAACAGGGCACTGAAAACAATGAGCAGTTCTTC. The V gene is TRBV4-1, the J gene TRBJ2-1; possible D gene TRBD1, 5 bases. The CDR3 totals 15 residues. V gave up 2 bases and J gave up 5 bases, with 13 bases separating them. CDR1 MGHRA and CDR2 YSYEKL come from the germline V gene.

The chain links TRBV7-2 to TRBJ2-1; D is uncertain. V lost 1 base and J lost 5, with 18 bases in between. The CDR3 totals 17 residues. Germline V gene data show CDR1 as SGHTA and CDR2 as FQGNSA. CDR3 loop: CASSLGALPTPDNEQFF. Here the CDR3 DNA reads TGTGCCAGCAGCTTAGGGGCGTTACCAACCCCCGACAATGAGCAGTTCTTC. Drawing the rest from reference TRBV7-2 and TRBJ2-1, the complete variable domain is GAGVSQSPSNKVTEKGKDVELRCDPISGHTALYWYRQSLGQGLEFLIYFQGNSAPDKSGLPSDRFSAERTGGSVSTLTIQRTQQEDSAVYLCASSLGALPTPDNEQFFGPGTRLTVL.

In its sample, this clone ranks as medium-sized (0.01 to 0.1%). J is TRBJ2-1 and V is TRBV4-1; D gene ambiguous. Trimming pared 0 bases from V and 8 bases from J, leaving 5 bases between. This CDR3 has 12 residues. In germline, CDR1 is MGHRA, CDR2 YSYEKL. CDR3 nucleotide sequence: TGCGCCAGCAGCCAAGATTATTATGAGCAGTTCTTC. It is translated as CASSQDYYEQFF.

The J gene is TRBJ2-3, the V gene TRBV7-9, with D unresolved. V lost 3 bases and J 0 bases, leaving 4 bases between the germline ends. This CDR3 is built from 13 residues. Germline V gives CDR1 SEHNR, CDR2 FQNEAQ (reference sequence). This chain's CDR3 is CASSLESTDTQYF. CDR3 sequence (DNA): TGTGCCAGCAGCTTGGAGAGCACAGATACGCAGTATTTT.